Sequencing of this T cell receptor (beta chain) was carried out in a study of human T cells and chemical hapten exposure. Germline V gene data show CDR1 as DFQATT and CDR2 as SNEGSKA (reference sequence). This CDR3 has 13 amino acids. Trimming left V 5 bases short and J 1 base short, with 10 bases between. Study outcomes and limitations: Alopecia in all donors means immunity may differ from healthy individuals.

This clonotype was seen a few times. The antigen is undetermined. Time point given: pre-sensitization, week 0. Treatment specified: therapeutic diphenylcyclopropenone sensitization with weekly scalp DPC. TCRdb recomputed calls from the RACE reads with MiXCR, one row per CDR3 protein. Counted here are roughly 64,000 distinct CDR3 sequences, 11% occurring once; the ten biggest clones make up about 4%. The specimen comprised whole blood, sampled in connection with sensitization to the hapten diphenylcyclopropenone (DPC). The rearrangement joins TRBV20-1 to TRBJ2-3; tentatively, D is TRBD1 or TRBD2 (5 bases each). This TCR derives from a woman in her forties with alopecia areata. Some clones in this sample may be carry-over from other donors' samples. The CDR3 nucleotides read TGCAGTGCTGGGGACGGACGCACAGATACGCAGTATTTT. This gives the protein CSAGDGRTDTQYF.